This TCR beta chain was found in a study of technical replicates of blood from a handful of donors (dated 2017 in TCRdb). Receptor amplification or capture employed the immunoSEQ multiplex PCR assay. TCRdb limited this immuneACCESS table to in-frame rearrangements with V and J called. A share of clones is missing; checked studies link under half to unresolved V genes, and the rest is unexplained. Present in this sample are over 55,000 clones, 70% to 90% of which were seen just once. The ten largest account for under 6.5% of the sample. Notes on this clone: Its antigen remains undetermined. Within one base of it there is no much larger clone, and no base qualities were kept.

The sequence was collected from a human donor in good health. Some clones in this sample may be carry-over from other donors' samples. Sequenced input: PBMCs.

In nucleotide form, the sequence is TGCGCCAGCAGCTTGAGTCGGCTAGCGAGCGGGGAGCTGTTTTTT. Translated, this is CASSLSRLASGELFF. In this chain, TRBV5-1 is recombined with TRBJ2-2; 6 matching bases give a weak D call of TRBD2. As encoded in the germline V gene, CDR1 is SGHRS while CDR2 is YFSETQ. From the cysteine through the phenylalanine, the CDR3 covers 15 amino acids. Just CDR3 DNA is preserved here, 45 bases in frame from base 1. V is pared back by 1 base and J by 7 bases, with 14 bases lying between the germline termini.